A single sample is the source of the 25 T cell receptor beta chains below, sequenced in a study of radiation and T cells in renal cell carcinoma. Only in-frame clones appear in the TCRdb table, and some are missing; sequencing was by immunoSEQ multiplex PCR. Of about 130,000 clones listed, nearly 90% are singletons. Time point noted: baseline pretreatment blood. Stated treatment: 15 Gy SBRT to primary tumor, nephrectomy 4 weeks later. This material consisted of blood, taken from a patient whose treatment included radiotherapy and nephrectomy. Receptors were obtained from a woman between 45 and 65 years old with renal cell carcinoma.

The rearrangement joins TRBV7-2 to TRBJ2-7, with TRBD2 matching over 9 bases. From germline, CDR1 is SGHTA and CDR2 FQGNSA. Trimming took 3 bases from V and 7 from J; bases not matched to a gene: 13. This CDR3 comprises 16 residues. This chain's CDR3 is CASSLGRAGGLSEQYF. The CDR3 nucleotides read TGTGCCAGCAGCTTGGGGCGAGCGGGGGGTCTTTCGGAGCAGTACTTC.

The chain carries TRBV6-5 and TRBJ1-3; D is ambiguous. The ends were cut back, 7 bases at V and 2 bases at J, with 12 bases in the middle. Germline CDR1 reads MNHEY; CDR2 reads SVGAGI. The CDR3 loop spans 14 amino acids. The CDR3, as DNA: TGTGCCAGCACCGGACCGGAGGCTGGAAACACCATATATTTT. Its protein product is CASTGPEAGNTIYF.

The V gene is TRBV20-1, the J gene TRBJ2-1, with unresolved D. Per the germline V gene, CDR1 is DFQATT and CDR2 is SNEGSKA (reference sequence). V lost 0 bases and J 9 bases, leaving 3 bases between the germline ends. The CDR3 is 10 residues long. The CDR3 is CSARDGEQFF. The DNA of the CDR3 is TGCAGTGCTAGAGACGGTGAGCAGTTCTTC.

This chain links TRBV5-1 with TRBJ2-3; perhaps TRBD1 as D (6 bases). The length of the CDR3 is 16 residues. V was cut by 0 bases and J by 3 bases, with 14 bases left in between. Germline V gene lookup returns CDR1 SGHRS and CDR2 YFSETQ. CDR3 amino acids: CASSLAQGTGTDTQYF. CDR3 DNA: TGCGCCAGCAGCTTGGCGCAGGGTACAGGGACAGATACGCAGTATTTT.

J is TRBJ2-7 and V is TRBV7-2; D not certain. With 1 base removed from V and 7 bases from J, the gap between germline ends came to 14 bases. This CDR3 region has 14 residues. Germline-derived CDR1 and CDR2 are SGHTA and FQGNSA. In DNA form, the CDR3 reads TGTGCCAGCAGCTTAGGACGGGCGTACCCAGAGCAGTACTTC. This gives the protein CASSLGRAYPEQYF.

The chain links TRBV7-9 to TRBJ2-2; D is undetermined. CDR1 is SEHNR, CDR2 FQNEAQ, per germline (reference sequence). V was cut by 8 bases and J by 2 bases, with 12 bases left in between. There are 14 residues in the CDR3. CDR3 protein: CASLSSINTGELFF. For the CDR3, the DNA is TGTGCCAGCTTGTCGAGCATAAACACCGGGGAGCTGTTTTTT.

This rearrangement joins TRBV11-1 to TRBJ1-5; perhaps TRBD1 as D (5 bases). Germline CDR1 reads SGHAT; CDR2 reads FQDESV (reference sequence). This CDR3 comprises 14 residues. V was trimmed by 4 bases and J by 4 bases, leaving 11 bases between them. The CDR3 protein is CASSSPRGNQPQHF. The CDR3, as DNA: TGTGCCAGCAGCTCCCCCCGGGGGAATCAGCCCCAGCATTTT.

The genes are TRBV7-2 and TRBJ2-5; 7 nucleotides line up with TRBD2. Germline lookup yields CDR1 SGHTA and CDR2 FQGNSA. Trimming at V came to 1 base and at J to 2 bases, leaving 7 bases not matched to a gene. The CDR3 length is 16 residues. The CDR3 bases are TGTGCCAGCAGCTTAGGGTCAGCGGGGATTCAAGAGACCCAGTACTTC. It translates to CASSLGSAGIQETQYF.

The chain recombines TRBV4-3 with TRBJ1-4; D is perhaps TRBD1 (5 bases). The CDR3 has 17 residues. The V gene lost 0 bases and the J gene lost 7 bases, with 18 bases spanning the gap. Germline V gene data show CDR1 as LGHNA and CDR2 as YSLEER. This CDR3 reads CASSQDGFRDSGEKLFF. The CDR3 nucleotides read TGCGCCAGCAGCCAAGATGGATTCCGGGACTCTGGTGAAAAACTGTTTTTT.

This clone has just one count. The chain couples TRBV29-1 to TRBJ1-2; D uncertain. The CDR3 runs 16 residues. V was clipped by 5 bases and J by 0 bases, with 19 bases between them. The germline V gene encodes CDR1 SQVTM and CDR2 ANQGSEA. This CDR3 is CSVYDRTPNSNYGYTF. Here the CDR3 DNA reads TGCAGCGTTTACGACCGGACGCCAAATTCTAACTATGGCTACACCTTC.

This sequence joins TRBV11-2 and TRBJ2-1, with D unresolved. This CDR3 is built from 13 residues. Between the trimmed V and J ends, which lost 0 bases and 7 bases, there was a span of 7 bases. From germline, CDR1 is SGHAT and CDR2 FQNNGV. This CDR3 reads CASSLDLENEQFF. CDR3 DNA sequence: TGTGCCAGCAGCTTAGATTTGGAAAATGAGCAGTTCTTC. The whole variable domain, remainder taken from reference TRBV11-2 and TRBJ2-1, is EAGVAQSPRYKIIEKRQSVAFWCNPISGHATLYWYQQILGQGPKLLIQFQNNGVVDDSQLPKDRFSAERLKGVDSTLKIQPAKLEDSAVYLCASSLDLENEQFFGPGTRLTVL.

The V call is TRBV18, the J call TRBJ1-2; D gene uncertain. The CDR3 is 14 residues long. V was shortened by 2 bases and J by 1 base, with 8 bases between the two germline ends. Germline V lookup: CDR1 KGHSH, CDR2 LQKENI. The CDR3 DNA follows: TGTGCCAGCTCACCAACAGAAATTAACTATGGCTACACCTTC. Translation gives CASSPTEINYGYTF.

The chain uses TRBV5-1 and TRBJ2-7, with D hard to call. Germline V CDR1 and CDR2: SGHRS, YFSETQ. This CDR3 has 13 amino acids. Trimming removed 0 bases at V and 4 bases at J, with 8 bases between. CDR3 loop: CASSLEFLYEQYF. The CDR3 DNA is TGCGCCAGCAGCTTGGAGTTTCTTTACGAGCAGTACTTC.

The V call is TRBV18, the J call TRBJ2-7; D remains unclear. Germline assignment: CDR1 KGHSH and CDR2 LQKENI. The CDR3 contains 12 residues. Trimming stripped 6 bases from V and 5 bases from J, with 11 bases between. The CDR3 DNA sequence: TGTGCCAGCTCGTCAGTGCAGGACGAGCAGTACTTC. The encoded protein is CASSSVQDEQYF.

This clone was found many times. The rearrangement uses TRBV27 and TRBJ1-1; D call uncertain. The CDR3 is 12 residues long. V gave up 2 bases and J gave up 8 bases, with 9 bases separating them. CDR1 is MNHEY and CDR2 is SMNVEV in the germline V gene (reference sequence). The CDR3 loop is CASSLVGREAFF. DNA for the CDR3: TGTGCCAGCAGTTTAGTAGGCAGAGAAGCTTTCTTT.

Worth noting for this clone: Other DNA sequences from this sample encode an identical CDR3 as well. The CDR3: CASRTDSGNTIYF. The CDR3, as DNA: TGTGCCAGCAGGACCGACTCTGGAAACACCATATATTTT. The chain carries TRBV2 and TRBJ1-3; unclear D gene. Germline V gene sequence: CDR1 SNHLY, CDR2 FYNNEI. The CDR3 runs 13 residues. Trimming took off 6 bases at V and 0 bases at J, with 6 bases between the two ends.

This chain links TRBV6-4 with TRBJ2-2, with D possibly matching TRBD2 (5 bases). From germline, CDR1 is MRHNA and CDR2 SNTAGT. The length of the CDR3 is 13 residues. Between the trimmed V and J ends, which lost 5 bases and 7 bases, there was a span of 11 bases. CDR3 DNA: TGTGCCAGCAGTCTCGAGAGGGACGGGGAGCTGTTTTTT. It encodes CASSLERDGELFF.

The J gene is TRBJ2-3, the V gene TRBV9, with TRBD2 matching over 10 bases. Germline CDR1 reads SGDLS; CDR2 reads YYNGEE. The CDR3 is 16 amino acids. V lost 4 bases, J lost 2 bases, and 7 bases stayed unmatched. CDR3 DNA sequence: TGTGCCAGCAGCCAACTAGCGGGGCAGATCACAGATACGCAGTATTTT. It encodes CASSQLAGQITDTQYF. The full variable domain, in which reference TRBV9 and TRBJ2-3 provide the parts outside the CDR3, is DSGVTQTPKHLITATGQRVTLRCSPRSGDLSVYWYQQSLDQGLQFLIQYYNGEERAKGNILERFSAQQFPDLHSELNLSSLELGDSALYFCASSQLAGQITDTQYFGPGTRLTVL.

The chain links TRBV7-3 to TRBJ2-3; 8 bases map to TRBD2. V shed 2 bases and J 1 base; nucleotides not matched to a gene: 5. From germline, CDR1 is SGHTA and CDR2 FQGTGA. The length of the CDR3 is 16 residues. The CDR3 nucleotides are TGTGCCAGCAGCTTAGAGTCGCGGGGGGGCACAGATACGCAGTATTTT. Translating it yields CASSLESRGGTDTQYF.

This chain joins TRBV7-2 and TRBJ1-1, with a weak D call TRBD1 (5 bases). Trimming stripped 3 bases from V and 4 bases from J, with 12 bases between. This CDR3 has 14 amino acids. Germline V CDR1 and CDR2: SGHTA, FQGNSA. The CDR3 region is CASSFGSGGTEAFF. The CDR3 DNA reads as TGTGCCAGCAGCTTTGGTAGTGGGGGCACTGAAGCTTTCTTT.

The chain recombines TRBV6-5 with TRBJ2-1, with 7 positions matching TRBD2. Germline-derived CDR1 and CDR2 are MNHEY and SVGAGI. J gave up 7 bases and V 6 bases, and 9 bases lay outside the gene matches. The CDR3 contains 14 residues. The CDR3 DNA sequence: TGTGCCAGCAGCCTCCGGGGGGTTGGGAATGAGCAGTTCTTC. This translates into CASSLRGVGNEQFF.

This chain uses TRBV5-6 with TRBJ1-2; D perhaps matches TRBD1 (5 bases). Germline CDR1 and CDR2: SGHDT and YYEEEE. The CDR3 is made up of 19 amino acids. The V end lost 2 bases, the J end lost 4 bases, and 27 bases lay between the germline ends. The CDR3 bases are TGTGCCAGCAGCTTCCCAGGGCTGACGGCGACAACACAACCCTATGGCTACACCTTC. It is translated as CASSFPGLTATTQPYGYTF.

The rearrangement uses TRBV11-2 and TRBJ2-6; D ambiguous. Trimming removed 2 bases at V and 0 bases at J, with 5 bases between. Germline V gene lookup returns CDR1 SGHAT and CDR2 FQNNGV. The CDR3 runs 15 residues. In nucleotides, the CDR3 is TGTGCCAGCAGCTTAATGTACTCTGGGGCCAACGTCCTGACTTTC. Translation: CASSLMYSGANVLTF.

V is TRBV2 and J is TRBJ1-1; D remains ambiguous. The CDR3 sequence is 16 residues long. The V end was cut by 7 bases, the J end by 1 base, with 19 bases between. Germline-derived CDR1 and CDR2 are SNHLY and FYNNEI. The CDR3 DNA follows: TGTGCCAGCAAAGGAGTCGTGGAGGGTTGGAACACTGAAGCTTTCTTT. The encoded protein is CASKGVVEGWNTEAFF. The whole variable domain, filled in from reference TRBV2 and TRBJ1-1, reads EPEVTQTPSHQVTQMGQEVILRCVPISNHLYFYWYRQILGQKVEFLVSFYNNEISEKSEIFDDQFSVERPDGSNFTLKIRSTKLEDSAMYFCASKGVVEGWNTEAFFGQGTRLTVV.

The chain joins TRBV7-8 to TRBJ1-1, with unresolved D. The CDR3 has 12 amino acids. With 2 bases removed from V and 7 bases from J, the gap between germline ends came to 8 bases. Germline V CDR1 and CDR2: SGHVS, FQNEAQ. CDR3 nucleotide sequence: TGTGCCAGCAGCTTATACGGTGGTGAAGCTTTCTTT. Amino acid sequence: CASSLYGGEAFF.